The rows below give T cell receptor beta chains drawn from one sample of a study of identical twins. TCRdb re-called the 5' RACE reads through MiXCR, storing one row per CDR3 protein. The sample shows hundreds of thousands of distinct CDR3 sequences, around 8.6% of them seen only once. This sample also appeared in a second study, on yellow fever vaccine responses in identical twins.

Sequenced material: PBMCs. The receptor source for this set is a woman younger than 35 in good health. Both conserved end residues are part of each CDR3. D genes are given only for firm matches. A row's size may be missing; if present it is once, few, many or a size class.

abundance: few; v_gene: TRBV7-9; d_gene: TRBD2; j_gene: TRBJ2-2; CDR3aa: CASTKRDRTGELFF; CDR3nt: TGTGCCAGCACCAAGCGGGATCGGACCGGGGAGCTGTTTTTT
abundance: .; v_gene: TRBV4-1; d_gene: TRBD2; j_gene: TRBJ2-1; CDR3aa: CASSQVNQGTSGVGEQFF; CDR3nt: TGCGCCAGCAGCCAAGTGAACCAGGGGACTAGCGGGGTTGGTGAGCAGTTCTTC
abundance: .; v_gene: TRBV27; d_gene: .; j_gene: TRBJ1-2; CDR3aa: CASSLSPNYGYTF; CDR3nt: TGTGCCAGCAGTTTATCACCTAACTATGGCTACACCTTC
abundance: .; v_gene: TRBV29-1; d_gene: TRBD1; j_gene: TRBJ1-2; CDR3aa: CSVRAGGHGYTF; CDR3nt: TGCAGCGTCCGCGCAGGGGGCCATGGCTACACCTTC
abundance: few; v_gene: TRBV4-3; d_gene: TRBD1; j_gene: TRBJ2-1; CDR3aa: CASSQEGRGQYNEQFF; CDR3nt: TGCGCCAGCAGCCAAGAGGGCAGGGGGCAATACAATGAGCAGTTCTTC
abundance: .; v_gene: TRBV6-1; d_gene: TRBD2; j_gene: TRBJ2-7; CDR3aa: CASRKLAGSVEQYF; CDR3nt: TGTGCCAGCAGGAAACTAGCGGGGTCCGTGGAGCAGTACTTC
abundance: few; v_gene: TRBV4-3; d_gene: TRBD2; j_gene: TRBJ2-2; CDR3aa: CASSQNMGLAGAIRELFF; CDR3nt: TGCGCCAGCAGCCAAAATATGGGACTAGCGGGAGCTATCCGGGAGCTGTTTTTT
abundance: .; v_gene: TRBV7-2; d_gene: .; j_gene: TRBJ2-2; CDR3aa: CASSYGIYTGELFF; CDR3nt: TGTGCCAGCAGCTACGGGATTTACACCGGGGAGCTGTTTTTT
abundance: few; v_gene: TRBV20-1; d_gene: TRBD2; j_gene: TRBJ2-7; CDR3aa: CSAQPPGGVSSEQYF; CDR3nt: TGCAGTGCTCAGCCCCCGGGAGGGGTTTCTTCCGAGCAGTACTTC
abundance: few; v_gene: TRBV10-3; d_gene: .; j_gene: TRBJ2-7; CDR3aa: CAISSSSVGEQYF; CDR3nt: TGTGCCATCAGTTCTTCTAGCGTCGGCGAGCAGTACTTC
abundance: few; v_gene: TRBV14; d_gene: TRBD1; j_gene: TRBJ2-7; CDR3aa: CASSHSGGYEQYF; CDR3nt: TGTGCCAGCAGCCATTCAGGGGGCTACGAGCAGTACTTC
abundance: many; v_gene: TRBV12-3/TRBV12-4; d_gene: .; j_gene: TRBJ2-7; CDR3aa: CASSSGFSEQYF; CDR3nt: TGTGCCAGCAGTTCCGGGTTTTCCGAGCAGTACTTC
abundance: few; v_gene: TRBV7-2; d_gene: TRBD2; j_gene: TRBJ2-7; CDR3aa: CASRLGGGSWEQYF; CDR3nt: TGTGCCAGCAGGCTTGGCGGGGGGTCCTGGGAGCAGTACTTC
abundance: .; v_gene: TRBV6-1; d_gene: TRBD1; j_gene: TRBJ2-3; CDR3aa: CASSGRTGRDTQYF; CDR3nt: TGTGCCAGCAGTGGACGGACAGGGAGAGATACGCAGTATTTT
abundance: few; v_gene: TRBV6-1; d_gene: .; j_gene: TRBJ1-5; CDR3aa: CAINAGAKGQPQHF; CDR3nt: TGTGCCATCAACGCGGGAGCGAAAGGTCAGCCCCAGCATTTT
abundance: .; v_gene: TRBV6-5; d_gene: .; j_gene: TRBJ2-7; CDR3aa: CASSYSIQVGEQYF; CDR3nt: TGTGCCAGCAGTTACAGTATCCAGGTGGGGGAGCAGTACTTC
abundance: many; v_gene: TRBV27; d_gene: TRBD1; j_gene: TRBJ2-7; CDR3aa: CASRDRGSSYEQYF; CDR3nt: TGTGCCAGCAGAGACAGGGGGTCCTCCTACGAGCAGTACTTC
abundance: few; v_gene: TRBV25-1; d_gene: .; j_gene: TRBJ2-7; CDR3aa: CASSDPTDAIYEQYF; CDR3nt: TGTGCCAGCAGTGACCCGACAGATGCCATCTACGAGCAGTACTTC
abundance: .; v_gene: TRBV7-9; d_gene: .; j_gene: TRBJ1-2; CDR3aa: CASSVRQSFDYGYTF; CDR3nt: TGTGCCAGCAGCGTCCGACAGTCCTTCGACTATGGCTACACCTTC
abundance: few; v_gene: TRBV28; d_gene: TRBD1; j_gene: TRBJ1-2; CDR3aa: CASSLSSGQAKF; CDR3nt: TGTGCCAGCAGTTTATCCTCCGGACAGGCCAAATTC
abundance: .; v_gene: TRBV29-1; d_gene: .; j_gene: TRBJ2-7; CDR3aa: CSVGEITYEQYF; CDR3nt: TGCAGCGTTGGTGAGATAACCTACGAGCAGTACTTC
abundance: few; v_gene: TRBV18; d_gene: TRBD1; j_gene: TRBJ2-7; CDR3aa: CASSAGQGFSYEQYF; CDR3nt: TGTGCCAGCTCTGCGGGACAGGGGTTCTCCTACGAGCAGTACTTC
abundance: few; v_gene: TRBV5-1; d_gene: .; j_gene: TRBJ1-4; CDR3aa: CASSLDRVEEKLFF; CDR3nt: TGCGCCAGCAGCTTGGACAGGGTAGAAGAAAAACTGTTTTTT
abundance: few; v_gene: TRBV7-2; d_gene: TRBD2; j_gene: TRBJ2-7; CDR3aa: CASSSSSGRVEQYF; CDR3nt: TGTGCCAGCAGCTCGTCTAGCGGGAGGGTCGAGCAGTACTTC
abundance: .; v_gene: TRBV10-3; d_gene: .; j_gene: TRBJ2-7; CDR3aa: CAISVETYEQYF; CDR3nt: TGTGCCATCAGTGTGGAAACCTACGAGCAGTACTTC
abundance: many; v_gene: TRBV5-1; d_gene: .; j_gene: TRBJ2-5; CDR3aa: CASSPSKETQYF; CDR3nt: TGCGCCAGCAGCCCGAGTAAGGAGACCCAGTACTTC
abundance: few; v_gene: TRBV7-9; d_gene: TRBD2; j_gene: TRBJ2-5; CDR3aa: CASSPAGSGGLQETQYF; CDR3nt: TGTGCCAGCAGCCCAGCGGGGTCGGGGGGATTGCAAGAGACCCAGTACTTC
abundance: many; v_gene: TRBV29-1; d_gene: TRBD1; j_gene: TRBJ2-7; CDR3aa: CSVEYPGTGIYEQYF; CDR3nt: TGCAGCGTTGAATACCCGGGGACAGGAATTTACGAGCAGTACTTC
abundance: few; v_gene: TRBV7-9; d_gene: .; j_gene: TRBJ2-5; CDR3aa: CASRSRASEETQYF; CDR3nt: TGTGCCAGCAGAAGTCGGGCTAGCGAAGAGACCCAGTACTTC
abundance: few; v_gene: TRBV25-1; d_gene: .; j_gene: TRBJ2-2; CDR3aa: CASSGIQGRTGELFF; CDR3nt: TGTGCCAGCAGTGGAATCCAGGGGAGGACCGGGGAGCTGTTTTTT
abundance: .; v_gene: TRBV5-1; d_gene: .; j_gene: TRBJ1-1; CDR3aa: CASSVDHEGTEAFF; CDR3nt: TGCGCCAGCAGCGTGGACCATGAGGGTACTGAAGCTTTCTTT
abundance: .; v_gene: TRBV28; d_gene: .; j_gene: TRBJ1-5; CDR3aa: CASSLSGSGQPQHF; CDR3nt: TGTGCCAGCAGTTTATCAGGGTCCGGTCAGCCCCAGCATTTT
abundance: .; v_gene: TRBV6-1; d_gene: .; j_gene: TRBJ1-4; CDR3aa: CASNTRGNGEKLFF; CDR3nt: TGTGCCAGCAATACTAGGGGGAATGGCGAAAAACTGTTTTTT
abundance: few; v_gene: TRBV29-1; d_gene: .; j_gene: TRBJ2-7; CDR3aa: CSVGAGGDHEQYF; CDR3nt: TGCAGCGTTGGGGCCGGAGGGGACCACGAGCAGTACTTC
abundance: few; v_gene: TRBV21-1; d_gene: .; j_gene: TRBJ2-1; CDR3aa: CASSKAVSVSSYNEQFF; CDR3nt: TGTGCCAGCAGCAAAGCGGTCAGCGTCAGCTCCTACAATGAGCAGTTCTTC
abundance: few; v_gene: TRBV7-2; d_gene: .; j_gene: TRBJ2-5; CDR3aa: CASSLDPARETQYF; CDR3nt: TGTGCCAGCAGCTTAGACCCAGCCCGGGAGACCCAGTACTTC
abundance: few; v_gene: TRBV7-2; d_gene: .; j_gene: TRBJ1-2; CDR3aa: CASSLISPPGGYGYTF; CDR3nt: TGTGCCAGCAGTTTAATCTCTCCCCCGGGAGGCTATGGCTACACCTTC
abundance: many; v_gene: TRBV7-2; d_gene: TRBD2; j_gene: TRBJ2-7; CDR3aa: CASSLYWTSIHEQYF; CDR3nt: TGTGCCAGCAGCTTATATTGGACTAGCATTCACGAGCAGTACTTC
abundance: .; v_gene: TRBV25-1; d_gene: TRBD1; j_gene: TRBJ2-7; CDR3aa: CASNPGQGRSYEQYF; CDR3nt: TGTGCCAGCAACCCGGGACAGGGAAGGTCCTACGAGCAGTACTTC
abundance: .; v_gene: TRBV10-3; d_gene: .; j_gene: TRBJ2-1; CDR3aa: CAISEGGPRSGEQFF; CDR3nt: TGTGCCATCAGTGAGGGCGGACCGCGAAGCGGTGAGCAGTTCTTC
abundance: few; v_gene: TRBV6-2/TRBV6-3; d_gene: .; j_gene: TRBJ2-7; CDR3aa: CASSPLGSYFEQYF; CDR3nt: TGTGCCAGCAGTCCCCTCGGCTCCTACTTCGAGCAGTACTTC
abundance: .; v_gene: TRBV29-1; d_gene: .; j_gene: TRBJ2-7; CDR3aa: CSVESVTYEQYF; CDR3nt: TGCAGCGTTGAGAGCGTTACCTACGAGCAGTACTTC
abundance: many; v_gene: TRBV12-3/TRBV12-4; d_gene: .; j_gene: TRBJ2-7; CDR3aa: CASSLNPYEQYF; CDR3nt: TGTGCCAGCAGTTTAAACCCCTACGAGCAGTACTTC
abundance: many; v_gene: TRBV12-3/TRBV12-4; d_gene: TRBD2; j_gene: TRBJ2-5; CDR3aa: CASSRGVDLETQYF; CDR3nt: TGTGCCAGCAGTCGGGGGGTCGACTTAGAGACCCAGTACTTC
abundance: many; v_gene: TRBV6-1; d_gene: TRBD2; j_gene: TRBJ2-1; CDR3aa: CASSPGLAWGEQFF; CDR3nt: TGTGCCAGCAGTCCGGGACTAGCCTGGGGTGAGCAGTTCTTC
abundance: .; v_gene: TRBV4-3; d_gene: TRBD2; j_gene: TRBJ2-7; CDR3aa: CASSAGAGLAGGQIYEQYF; CDR3nt: TGCGCCAGCAGCGCCGGGGCTGGACTAGCGGGAGGCCAAATTTACGAGCAGTACTTC
abundance: .; v_gene: TRBV28; d_gene: TRBD1; j_gene: TRBJ2-5; CDR3aa: CASSLTTGGETQYF; CDR3nt: TGTGCCAGCAGCTTGACCACAGGGGGAGAGACCCAGTACTTC
abundance: many; v_gene: TRBV12-3/TRBV12-4; d_gene: TRBD2; j_gene: TRBJ2-5; CDR3aa: CASSFRGGQETQYF; CDR3nt: TGTGCCAGCAGTTTCCGGGGGGGACAAGAGACCCAGTACTTC
abundance: few; v_gene: TRBV7-2; d_gene: .; j_gene: TRBJ2-2; CDR3aa: CASSLLTMNTGELFF; CDR3nt: TGTGCCAGCAGCCTACTCACTATGAACACCGGGGAGCTGTTTTTT
abundance: .; v_gene: TRBV11-1; d_gene: .; j_gene: TRBJ2-3; CDR3aa: CAGTPHRGGRLRSTDTQYF; CDR3nt: TGTGCCGGTACCCCCCACCGCGGAGGGCGCCTCCGTAGCACAGATACGCAGTATTTT
abundance: few; v_gene: TRBV5-1; d_gene: .; j_gene: TRBJ2-7; CDR3aa: CASSLTDQLYEQYF; CDR3nt: TGCGCCAGCAGCTTGACGGATCAACTCTACGAGCAGTACTTC
abundance: many; v_gene: TRBV4-3; d_gene: TRBD2; j_gene: TRBJ2-5; CDR3aa: CASSRGTGGSQETQYF; CDR3nt: TGCGCCAGCAGCCGGGGTACGGGAGGGTCCCAAGAGACCCAGTACTTC
abundance: many; v_gene: TRBV5-1; d_gene: .; j_gene: TRBJ2-1; CDR3aa: CASRHTVGDEQFF; CDR3nt: TGCGCCAGCAGACACACGGTGGGGGATGAGCAGTTCTTC
abundance: .; v_gene: TRBV6-1; d_gene: .; j_gene: TRBJ2-1; CDR3aa: CASSLRKGTSGNEQFF; CDR3nt: TGTGCCAGCTCTTTACGTAAGGGAACTTCGGGCAATGAGCAGTTCTTC
abundance: many; v_gene: TRBV9; d_gene: TRBD1; j_gene: TRBJ2-7; CDR3aa: CASSAGQGAPFDEQYF; CDR3nt: TGTGCCAGCAGCGCAGGACAGGGGGCCCCCTTCGACGAGCAGTACTTC
abundance: many; v_gene: TRBV12-3/TRBV12-4; d_gene: .; j_gene: TRBJ1-2; CDR3aa: CAISGLLNGYTF; CDR3nt: TGTGCCATCTCGGGTCTCTTAAACGGCTACACCTTC
abundance: .; v_gene: TRBV10-3; d_gene: .; j_gene: TRBJ2-7; CDR3aa: CAISDFQGRSYEQYF; CDR3nt: TGTGCCATCAGTGATTTTCAGGGGCGCTCCTACGAGCAGTACTTC
abundance: few; v_gene: TRBV6-5; d_gene: .; j_gene: TRBJ2-3; CDR3aa: CASSYQGRDTQYF; CDR3nt: TGTGCCAGCAGTTACCAGGGCAGAGATACGCAGTATTTT
abundance: .; v_gene: TRBV4-3; d_gene: .; j_gene: TRBJ2-1; CDR3aa: CASSQDSTISGYHNEQFF; CDR3nt: TGCGCCAGCAGCCAAGATTCTACGATAAGCGGGTACCACAATGAGCAGTTCTTC